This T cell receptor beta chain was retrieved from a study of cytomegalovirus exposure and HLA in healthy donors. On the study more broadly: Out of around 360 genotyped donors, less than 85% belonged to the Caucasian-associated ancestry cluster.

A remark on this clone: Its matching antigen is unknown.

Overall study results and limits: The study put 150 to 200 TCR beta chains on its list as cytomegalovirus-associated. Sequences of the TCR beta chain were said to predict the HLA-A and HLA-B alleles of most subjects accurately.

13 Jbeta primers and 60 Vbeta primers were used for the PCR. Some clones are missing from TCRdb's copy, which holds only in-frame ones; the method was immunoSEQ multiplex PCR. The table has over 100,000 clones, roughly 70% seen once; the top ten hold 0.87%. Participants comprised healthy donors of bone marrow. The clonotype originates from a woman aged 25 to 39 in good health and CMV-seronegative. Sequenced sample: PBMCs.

The CDR3 sequence is CASGLGRLAYNNEQFF. In DNA, the CDR3 is TGTGCTAGTGGTTTGGGGAGACTAGCGTACAACAATGAGCAGTTCTTC. This chain joins TRBV12-5 and TRBJ2-1; 8 bases line up with TRBD2. The CDR3 is 16 residues long. Germline CDR1 is LGHNT and CDR2 is FRNRAP. The junction had 7 bases not matched to a gene; V was cut back by 1 base and J by 5 bases.